This T cell receptor beta chain was found in a study of identical twins. Regarding the study as a whole: Analyses of zero insertions could, in part, be confounded by invariant MAIT and iNKT cells.

TCRdb re-analysed the 5' RACE reads in MiXCR, keeping a single row per CDR3 protein. The data show approximately 530,000 distinct CDR3 sequences, 20% to 25% seen once. This clonotype was picked up a small number of times. Its specificity is unknown. CDR3 length: 13 residues. V dropped 3 bases and J dropped 0 bases, with 3 bases sitting between them. Germline-derived CDR1 and CDR2 are MGHDK and SYGVNS. Every sampled donor was Caucasian and healthy. This same sample was also taken into another study, of yellow fever vaccine responses in identical twins.

V and J are TRBV25-1 and TRBJ2-4, with no clear D. This sequence was found in a young woman in good health. Source material: CD4+ T cells sorted from blood. Here the CDR3 DNA reads TGTGCCAGCAGTGATCTAGCCAAAAACATTCAGTACTTC. Its protein is CASSDLAKNIQYF.